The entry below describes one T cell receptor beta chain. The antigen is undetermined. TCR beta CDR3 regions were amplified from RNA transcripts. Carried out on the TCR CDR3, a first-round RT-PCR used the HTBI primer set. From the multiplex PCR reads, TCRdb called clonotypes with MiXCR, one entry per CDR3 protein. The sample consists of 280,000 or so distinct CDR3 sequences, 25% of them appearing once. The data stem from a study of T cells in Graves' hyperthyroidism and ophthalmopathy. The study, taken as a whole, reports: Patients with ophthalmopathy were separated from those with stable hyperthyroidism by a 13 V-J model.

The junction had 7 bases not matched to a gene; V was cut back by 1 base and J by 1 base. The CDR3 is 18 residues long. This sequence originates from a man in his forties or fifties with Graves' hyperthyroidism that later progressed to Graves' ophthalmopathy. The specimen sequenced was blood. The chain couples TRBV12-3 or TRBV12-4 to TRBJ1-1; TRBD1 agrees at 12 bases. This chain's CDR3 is CASSLGVGTGGPNTEAFF. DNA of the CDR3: TGTGCCAGCAGTTTAGGTGTTGGGACAGGGGGCCCGAACACTGAAGCTTTCTTT.